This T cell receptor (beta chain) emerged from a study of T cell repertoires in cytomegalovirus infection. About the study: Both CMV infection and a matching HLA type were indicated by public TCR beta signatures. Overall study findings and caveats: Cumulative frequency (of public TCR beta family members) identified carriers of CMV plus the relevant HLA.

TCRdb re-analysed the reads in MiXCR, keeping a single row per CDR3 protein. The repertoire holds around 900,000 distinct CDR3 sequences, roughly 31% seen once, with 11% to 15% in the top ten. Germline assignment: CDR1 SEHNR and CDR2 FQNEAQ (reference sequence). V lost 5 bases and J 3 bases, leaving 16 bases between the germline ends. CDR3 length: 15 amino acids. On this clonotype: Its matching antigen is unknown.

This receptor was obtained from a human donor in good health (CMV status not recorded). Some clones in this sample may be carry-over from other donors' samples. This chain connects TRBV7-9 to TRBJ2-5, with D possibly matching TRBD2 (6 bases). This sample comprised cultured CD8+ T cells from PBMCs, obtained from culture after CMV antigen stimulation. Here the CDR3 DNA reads TGTGCCAGCAGCCCCCGGGAGTGGGGCAAAGAGACCCAGTACTTC. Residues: CASSPREWGKETQYF.